The entry that follows covers one TCR beta chain sequence. Its antigen is unknown. Germline values: CDR1 SGHAT, CDR2 FQNNGV. The CDR3 covers 15 residues. V was clipped by 5 bases and J by 1 base; unmatched bases: 6. Each subset's genomic DNA was shared equally among a number of immunoSEQ plates. Some clones are missing from TCRdb's copy, which holds only in-frame ones; the method was immunoSEQ multiplex PCR. The table includes around 1.9 million clones, 93% detected once. In the naive CD8 group, cells lacked CD45RO and were positively selected for CCR7, so terminally differentiated effector memory CD45RA+ cells were left out. Every donor, a Caucasian adult, lived in Nashville, Tennessee. The sample belongs to a study of shared clonotypes between healthy human individuals. General study points: Larger estimated richness was generally recorded for naive subsets relative to memory subsets.

The specimen was naive CD8+ T cells from PBMCs. The TCR comes from a man aged 18 to 35 in good health. Some clones in this sample may be carry-over from other donors' samples. This chain joins TRBV11-2 and TRBJ2-7, with 9 nucleotides matching TRBD1. The CDR3 is CASSVWGTGSYEQYF. In DNA, the CDR3 is TGTGCCAGCAGCGTGTGGGGGACAGGGTCCTACGAGCAGTACTTC. The whole variable domain, filled in from reference TRBV11-2 and TRBJ2-7, reads EAGVAQSPRYKIIEKRQSVAFWCNPISGHATLYWYQQILGQGPKLLIQFQNNGVVDDSQLPKDRFSAERLKGVDSTLKIQPAKLEDSAVYLCASSVWGTGSYEQYFGPGTRLTVT.